A single TCR beta chain is shown here with its context. Its target is not known. Each subset's genomic DNA was shared equally among a number of immunoSEQ plates. In the original analysis: Junction-only sequences without quality scores came from ImmunoSEQ, so filtering differed. Data came from immunoSEQ multiplex PCR; TCRdb stores just in-frame clones and leaves some out. V and J calls and clone size follow that table, whereas D and trimming were derived from the DNA. The sample contains 2,500,000 or so clones, around 93% of which appear only once. The split of CD4+ cells yielded CD45RA+ naive and CD45RA-negative memory subsets. The source of the sample is a study of shared clonotypes between healthy human individuals. Study-wide points: Unshared clonotypes carried lower generation probabilities than those common to all four donors.

V was cut by 0 bases and J by 3 bases, with 16 bases left in between. The CDR3 is 18 residues long. Germline loops: CDR1 SGHKS, CDR2 YYEKEE (reference sequence). The sequenced material came from naive CD4+ T cells from PBMCs. Stated subset: CD45RA+ positively selected. The sequence was obtained from a man aged 18 to 29 in good health. Some clones in this sample may be carry-over from other donors' samples. This rearrangement joins TRBV5-5 to TRBJ2-6; D possibly corresponds to TRBD1 (5 bases). CDR3 nucleotides: TGTGCCAGCAGCTTGGACGGGCCAGGGTGGTTTGGGGCCAACGTCCTGACTTTC. Translated: CASSLDGPGWFGANVLTF.